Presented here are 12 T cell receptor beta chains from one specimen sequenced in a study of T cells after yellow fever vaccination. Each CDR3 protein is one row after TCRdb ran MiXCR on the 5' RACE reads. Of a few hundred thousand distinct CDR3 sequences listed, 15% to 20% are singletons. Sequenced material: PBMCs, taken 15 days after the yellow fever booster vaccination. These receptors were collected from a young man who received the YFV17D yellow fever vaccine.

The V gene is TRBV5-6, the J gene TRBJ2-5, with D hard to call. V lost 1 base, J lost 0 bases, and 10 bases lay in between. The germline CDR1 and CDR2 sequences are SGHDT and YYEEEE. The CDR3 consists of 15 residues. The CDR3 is CASSLKVGYQETQYF. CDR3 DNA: TGTGCCAGCAGCTTGAAAGTGGGATACCAAGAGACCCAGTACTTC.

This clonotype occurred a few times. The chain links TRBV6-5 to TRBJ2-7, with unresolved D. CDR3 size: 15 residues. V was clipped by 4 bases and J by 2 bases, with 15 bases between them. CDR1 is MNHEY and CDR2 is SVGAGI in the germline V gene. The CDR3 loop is CASSSRSLKPYEQYF. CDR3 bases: TGTGCCAGCAGTTCGCGCTCTCTCAAACCCTACGAGCAGTACTTC.

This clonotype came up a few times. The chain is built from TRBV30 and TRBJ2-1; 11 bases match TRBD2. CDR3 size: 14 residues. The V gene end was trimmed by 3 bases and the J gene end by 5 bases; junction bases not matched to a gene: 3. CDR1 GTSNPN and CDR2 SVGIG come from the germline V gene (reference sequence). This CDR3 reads CAWSGTSGHNEQFF. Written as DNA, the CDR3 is TGTGCCTGGAGCGGGACTAGCGGACACAATGAGCAGTTCTTC.

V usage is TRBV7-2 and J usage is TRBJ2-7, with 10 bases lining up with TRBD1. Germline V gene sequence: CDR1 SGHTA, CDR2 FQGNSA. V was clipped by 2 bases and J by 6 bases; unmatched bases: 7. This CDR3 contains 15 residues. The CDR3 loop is CASSLSGTGAVEQYF. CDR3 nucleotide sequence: TGTGCCAGCAGCTTATCGGGGACAGGGGCAGTCGAGCAGTACTTC.

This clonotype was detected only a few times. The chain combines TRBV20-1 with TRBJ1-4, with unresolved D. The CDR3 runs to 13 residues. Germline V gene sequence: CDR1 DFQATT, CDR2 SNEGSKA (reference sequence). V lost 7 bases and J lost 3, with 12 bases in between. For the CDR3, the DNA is TGCAGTGTTCGATCCATGTCTAATGAAAAACTGTTTTTT. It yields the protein CSVRSMSNEKLFF.

The CDR3 protein is CASSPGGPPYEQYF. For the CDR3, the DNA is TGTGCCAGCAGCCCTGGGGGCCCCCCCTACGAGCAGTACTTC. The chain combines TRBV7-2 with TRBJ2-7, with a tentative D call TRBD1 (6 bases). The CDR3 runs 14 residues. With 5 bases removed from V and 2 bases from J, the gap between germline ends came to 13 bases. CDR1 is SGHTA, CDR2 FQGNSA, per germline.

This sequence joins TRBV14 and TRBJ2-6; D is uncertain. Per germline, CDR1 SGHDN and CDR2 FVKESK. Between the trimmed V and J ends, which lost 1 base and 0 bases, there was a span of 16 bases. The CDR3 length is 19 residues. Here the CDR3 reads CASSQVFGKRSSGANVLTF. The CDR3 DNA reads TGTGCCAGCAGCCAAGTATTTGGGAAACGAAGCTCTGGGGCCAACGTCCTGACTTTC. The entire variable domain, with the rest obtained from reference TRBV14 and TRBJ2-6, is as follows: EAGVTQFPSHSVIEKGQTVTLRCDPISGHDNLYWYRRVMGKEIKFLLHFVKESKQDESGMPNNRFLAERTGGTYSTLKVQPAELEDSGVYFCASSQVFGKRSSGANVLTFGAGSRLTVL.

The CDR3 here is CASSLKGREGPGELFF. For the CDR3, the DNA is TGTGCCAGCAGTTTAAAGGGGCGGGAGGGCCCCGGGGAGCTGTTTTTT. The rearrangement uses TRBV7-2 and TRBJ2-2; TRBD2 aligns across 9 bases. This CDR3 region has 16 residues. The germline gives CDR1 SGHTA, CDR2 FQGNSA. The V and J ends lost 6 bases and 6 bases, in that order; junction bases with no gene match: 11.

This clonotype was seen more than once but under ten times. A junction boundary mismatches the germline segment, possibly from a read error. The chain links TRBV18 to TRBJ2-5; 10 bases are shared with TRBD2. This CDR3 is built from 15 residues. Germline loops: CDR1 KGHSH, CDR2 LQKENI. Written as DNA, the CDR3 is TGTGACAGCGCCACTCTAGCGGGAGAAGGAGAGACCCAGTACTTC. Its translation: CDSATLAGEGETQYF. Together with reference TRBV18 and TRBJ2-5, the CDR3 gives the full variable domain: NAGVMQNPRHLVRRRGQEARLRCSPMKGHSHVYWYRQLPEEGLKFMVYLQKENIIDESGMPKERFSAEFPKEGPSILRIQQVVRGDSAAYFCDSATLAGEGETQYFGPGTRLLVL.

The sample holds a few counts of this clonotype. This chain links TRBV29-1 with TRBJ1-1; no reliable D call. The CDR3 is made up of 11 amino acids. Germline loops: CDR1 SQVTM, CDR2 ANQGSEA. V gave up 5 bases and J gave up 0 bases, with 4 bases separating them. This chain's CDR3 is CSVLLNTEAFF. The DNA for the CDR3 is TGCAGCGTTTTGTTGAACACTGAAGCTTTCTTT.

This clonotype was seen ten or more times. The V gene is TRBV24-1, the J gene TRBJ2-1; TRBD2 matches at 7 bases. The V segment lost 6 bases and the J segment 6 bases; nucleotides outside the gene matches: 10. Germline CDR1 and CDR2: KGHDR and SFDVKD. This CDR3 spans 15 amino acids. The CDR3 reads CATSYGGEGRNEQFF. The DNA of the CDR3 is TGTGCCACCAGTTACGGCGGGGAGGGCCGCAATGAGCAGTTCTTC.

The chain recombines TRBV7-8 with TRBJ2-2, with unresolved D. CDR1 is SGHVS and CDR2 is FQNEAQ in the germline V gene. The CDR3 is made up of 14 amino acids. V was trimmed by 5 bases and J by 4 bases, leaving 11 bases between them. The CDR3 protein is CASSTPPTTGELFF. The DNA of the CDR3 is TGTGCCAGCAGCACCCCCCCCACCACCGGGGAGCTGTTTTTT.